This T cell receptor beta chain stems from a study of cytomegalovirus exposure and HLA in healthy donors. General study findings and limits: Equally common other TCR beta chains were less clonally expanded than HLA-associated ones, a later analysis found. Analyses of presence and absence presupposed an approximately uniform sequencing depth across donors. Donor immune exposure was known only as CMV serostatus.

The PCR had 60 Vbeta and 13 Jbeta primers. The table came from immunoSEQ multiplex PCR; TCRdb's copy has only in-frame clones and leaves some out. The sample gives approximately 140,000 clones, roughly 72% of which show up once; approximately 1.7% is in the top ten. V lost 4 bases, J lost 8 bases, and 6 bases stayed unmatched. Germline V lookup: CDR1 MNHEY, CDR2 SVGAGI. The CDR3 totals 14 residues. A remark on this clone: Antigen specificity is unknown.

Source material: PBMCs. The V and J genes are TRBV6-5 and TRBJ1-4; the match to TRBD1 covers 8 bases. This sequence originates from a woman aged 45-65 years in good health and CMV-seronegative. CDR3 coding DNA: TGTGCCAGCAGTTCGACAGGGGTAGGAGAAAAACTGTTTTTT. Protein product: CASSSTGVGEKLFF.